These T cell receptor beta chains were read from a single sample in a study of T-cell memory formation after mild COVID-19. MiXCR was run by TCRdb on the 5' RACE reads, yielding one entry per CDR3 protein. Among some 340,000 distinct CDR3 sequences listed, about an eighth were seen once. Material: PBMCs or a T cell subset sorted from them (not recorded which). Receptors were obtained from a man between 18 and 29 years old who had mild COVID-19 (a few samples of this study predate the infection). Cell type and time point are not known. CDR3s include the opening cysteine and the closing phenylalanine or tryptophan. A D gene is named only where the DNA matches it firmly. Rows give clone size only sometimes, using once, few, many, or a class for an expanded clone.

j_call: TRBJ2-3
d_call: TRBD1
v_call: TRBV10-1
clone_size: -
cdr3_aa: CASSERGPSTDTQYF
cdr3_nt: TGCGCCAGCAGTGAGAGGGGGCCTAGCACAGATACGCAGTATTTT

j_call: TRBJ2-4
d_call: TRBD2
v_call: TRBV4-2
clone_size: few
cdr3_aa: CASSQETPGLAGSKGNIQYF
cdr3_nt: TGTGCCAGCAGCCAAGAAACGCCGGGACTAGCGGGGAGTAAGGGAAACATTCAGTACTTC

j_call: TRBJ1-5
d_call: -
v_call: TRBV2
clone_size: few
cdr3_aa: CASSDRTPWPQHF
cdr3_nt: TGTGCCAGCAGTGACCGGACCCCATGGCCCCAGCATTTT

j_call: TRBJ1-2
d_call: -
v_call: TRBV10-3
clone_size: -
cdr3_aa: CAISESQLNYGYTF
cdr3_nt: TGTGCCATCAGTGAGTCACAGCTTAACTATGGCTACACCTTC

j_call: TRBJ2-2
d_call: -
v_call: TRBV12-3/TRBV12-4
clone_size: many
cdr3_aa: CASTLTGELFF
cdr3_nt: TGTGCCAGCACGCTCACCGGGGAGCTGTTTTTT

j_call: TRBJ2-1
d_call: TRBD1
v_call: TRBV5-1
clone_size: few
cdr3_aa: CASSRGTGGEEQFF
cdr3_nt: TGCGCCAGCAGCCGCGGGACAGGGGGGGAGGAGCAGTTCTTC

j_call: TRBJ2-5
d_call: -
v_call: TRBV4-2
clone_size: many
cdr3_aa: CASSQEGPAGLTQYF
cdr3_nt: TGTGCCAGCAGCCAAGAGGGCCCGGCGGGGTTGACCCAGTACTTC

j_call: TRBJ1-2
d_call: -
v_call: TRBV19
clone_size: few
cdr3_aa: CASKGDARGPYGYTF
cdr3_nt: TGTGCCAGTAAAGGTGACGCGCGGGGACCCTATGGCTACACCTTC

j_call: TRBJ2-1
d_call: -
v_call: TRBV7-2
clone_size: many
cdr3_aa: CASSLSRNEQFF
cdr3_nt: TGTGCCAGCAGCTTAAGTAGAAATGAGCAGTTCTTC

j_call: TRBJ2-5
d_call: -
v_call: TRBV20-1
clone_size: -
cdr3_aa: CSARAGEETQYF
cdr3_nt: TGCAGTGCTAGGGCGGGTGAAGAGACCCAGTACTTC

j_call: TRBJ2-2
d_call: -
v_call: TRBV7-8
clone_size: few
cdr3_aa: CASSFVFTGELFF
cdr3_nt: TGTGCCAGCAGCTTTGTATTCACCGGGGAGCTGTTTTTT

j_call: TRBJ2-5
d_call: TRBD1
v_call: TRBV25-1
clone_size: -
cdr3_aa: CASSPPRQGGETQYF
cdr3_nt: TGTGCCAGCAGTCCCCCCCGACAGGGGGGCGAGACCCAGTACTTC

j_call: TRBJ2-5
d_call: -
v_call: TRBV3-1
clone_size: -
cdr3_aa: CASSPRAPRAKTQYF
cdr3_nt: TGTGCCAGCAGCCCCCGCGCCCCCCGGGCGAAGACCCAGTACTTC

j_call: TRBJ1-1
d_call: -
v_call: TRBV29-1
clone_size: -
cdr3_aa: CSSNAGESTEAFF
cdr3_nt: TGCAGCTCCAACGCGGGGGAAAGCACTGAAGCTTTCTTT

j_call: TRBJ2-7
d_call: -
v_call: TRBV5-1
clone_size: -
cdr3_aa: CASSAAVHSYEQYF
cdr3_nt: TGCGCCAGCAGCGCTGCAGTCCATTCCTACGAGCAGTACTTC

j_call: TRBJ2-1
d_call: -
v_call: TRBV6-5
clone_size: few
cdr3_aa: CASRGQYFYNEQFF
cdr3_nt: TGTGCCAGCAGGGGTCAGTACTTTTACAATGAGCAGTTCTTC

j_call: TRBJ2-3
d_call: -
v_call: TRBV5-4
clone_size: few
cdr3_aa: CASSRDLIDTQYF
cdr3_nt: TGTGCCAGCAGCAGGGATCTGATAGATACGCAGTATTTT

j_call: TRBJ2-5
d_call: -
v_call: TRBV4-1
clone_size: few
cdr3_aa: CASSQVRNQETQYF
cdr3_nt: TGCGCCAGCAGCCAAGTCCGGAATCAAGAGACCCAGTACTTC

j_call: TRBJ1-4
d_call: TRBD1
v_call: TRBV5-1
clone_size: -
cdr3_aa: CASSSGRGPEKLFF
cdr3_nt: TGCGCCAGCAGCTCGGGCAGGGGGCCTGAAAAACTGTTTTTT

j_call: TRBJ1-4
d_call: -
v_call: TRBV7-8
clone_size: few
cdr3_aa: CASSLRNFEKLFF
cdr3_nt: TGTGCCAGCAGCTTAAGGAATTTCGAAAAACTGTTTTTT

j_call: TRBJ1-6
d_call: TRBD1
v_call: TRBV5-4
clone_size: -
cdr3_aa: CASSLSDRGASPLHF
cdr3_nt: TGTGCCAGCAGCCTATCGGACAGGGGTGCTTCACCCCTCCACTTT

j_call: TRBJ1-3
d_call: -
v_call: TRBV29-1
clone_size: -
cdr3_aa: CSVQVSSGNTIYF
cdr3_nt: TGCAGCGTTCAAGTTAGCTCTGGAAACACCATATATTTT

j_call: TRBJ2-3
d_call: -
v_call: TRBV5-6
clone_size: few
cdr3_aa: CASERGTDTQYF
cdr3_nt: TGTGCCAGCGAGCGGGGCACAGATACGCAGTATTTT

j_call: TRBJ1-1
d_call: -
v_call: TRBV5-1
clone_size: -
cdr3_aa: CASRMDSRDTEAFF
cdr3_nt: TGCGCCAGCAGAATGGACAGCAGAGACACTGAAGCTTTCTTT

j_call: TRBJ2-1
d_call: -
v_call: TRBV7-2
clone_size: many
cdr3_aa: CASSLTRGADNEQFF
cdr3_nt: TGTGCCAGCAGCTTAACCAGGGGGGCAGACAATGAGCAGTTCTTC

j_call: TRBJ2-3
d_call: TRBD2
v_call: TRBV4-3
clone_size: -
cdr3_aa: CASSQGGGIQADTQYF
cdr3_nt: TGCGCCAGCAGCCAAGGGGGGGGGATCCAGGCAGATACGCAGTATTTT

j_call: TRBJ1-2
d_call: TRBD1
v_call: TRBV7-2
clone_size: -
cdr3_aa: CASSLVGGLGHYGYTF
cdr3_nt: TGTGCCAGCAGCTTAGTAGGGGGCCTGGGCCACTATGGCTACACCTTC

j_call: TRBJ2-5
d_call: -
v_call: TRBV7-2
clone_size: -
cdr3_aa: CASSQNFHGETQYF
cdr3_nt: TGTGCCAGCAGTCAGAACTTTCACGGAGAGACCCAGTACTTC

j_call: TRBJ1-6
d_call: -
v_call: TRBV5-1
clone_size: many
cdr3_aa: CASSLGLFSSPLHF
cdr3_nt: TGCGCCAGCAGCTTGGGACTCTTCTCGTCGCCCCTCCACTTT

j_call: TRBJ1-1
d_call: -
v_call: TRBV5-1
clone_size: -
cdr3_aa: CASSLVLGADTEAFF
cdr3_nt: TGCGCCAGCAGCTTGGTTTTAGGGGCGGACACTGAAGCTTTCTTT

j_call: TRBJ2-5
d_call: TRBD1
v_call: TRBV7-9
clone_size: few
cdr3_aa: CASSPGDRGQQETQYF
cdr3_nt: TGTGCCAGCAGCCCCGGGGACAGGGGGCAGCAAGAGACCCAGTACTTC

j_call: TRBJ2-5
d_call: -
v_call: TRBV29-1
clone_size: many
cdr3_aa: CSSSVGGGEETQYF
cdr3_nt: TGCAGCTCCTCAGTGGGAGGGGGCGAAGAGACCCAGTACTTC

j_call: TRBJ2-7
d_call: -
v_call: TRBV30
clone_size: -
cdr3_aa: CAWGTAYEQYF
cdr3_nt: TGTGCCTGGGGGACGGCCTACGAGCAGTACTTC

j_call: TRBJ1-2
d_call: -
v_call: TRBV11-2
clone_size: few
cdr3_aa: CASSLDRESSKGYTF
cdr3_nt: TGTGCCAGCAGCTTAGATCGGGAGTCTTCGAAAGGCTACACCTTC

j_call: TRBJ1-2
d_call: TRBD1
v_call: TRBV7-9
clone_size: -
cdr3_aa: CASSATGQGADGYTF
cdr3_nt: TGTGCCAGCAGCGCCACTGGACAGGGGGCGGATGGCTACACCTTC

j_call: TRBJ2-2
d_call: -
v_call: TRBV7-9
clone_size: -
cdr3_aa: CASGSSIPTGELFF
cdr3_nt: TGTGCCAGCGGCTCCTCTATTCCCACCGGGGAGCTGTTTTTT

j_call: TRBJ2-1
d_call: TRBD2
v_call: TRBV5-4
clone_size: few
cdr3_aa: CASSQDTSGGAEQFF
cdr3_nt: TGTGCCAGCAGCCAGGATACTAGCGGGGGGGCTGAGCAGTTCTTC

j_call: TRBJ1-1
d_call: -
v_call: TRBV7-6
clone_size: once
cdr3_aa: CASSLFSSSNTEAFF
cdr3_nt: TGTGCCAGCAGCTTATTTTCCTCCTCGAACACTGAAGCTTTCTTT

j_call: TRBJ2-7
d_call: -
v_call: TRBV20-1
clone_size: -
cdr3_aa: CSASTGNSYEQYF
cdr3_nt: TGCAGTGCTAGTACCGGGAACTCCTACGAGCAGTACTTC

j_call: TRBJ2-1
d_call: TRBD2
v_call: TRBV20-1
clone_size: few
cdr3_aa: CSARVERGAWEQFF
cdr3_nt: TGCAGTGCTAGAGTGGAGCGGGGGGCGTGGGAGCAGTTCTTC

j_call: TRBJ1-1
d_call: -
v_call: TRBV6-2/TRBV6-3
clone_size: few
cdr3_aa: CASTSLGGGKNTEAFF
cdr3_nt: TGTGCCAGCACCTCCTTGGGGGGGGGCAAGAACACTGAAGCTTTCTTT

j_call: TRBJ1-1
d_call: -
v_call: TRBV4-2
clone_size: few
cdr3_aa: CASSQDRGEAFF
cdr3_nt: TGTGCCAGCAGCCAAGATCGGGGTGAAGCTTTCTTT

j_call: TRBJ2-2
d_call: -
v_call: TRBV7-7
clone_size: few
cdr3_aa: CASSSKGLRTDNTGELFF
cdr3_nt: TGTGCCAGCAGCTCAAAGGGCCTCCGGACGGACAACACCGGGGAGCTGTTTTTT

j_call: TRBJ1-2
d_call: TRBD1
v_call: TRBV7-2
clone_size: -
cdr3_aa: CASSLNSGGANGYTF
cdr3_nt: TGTGCCAGCAGCTTGAATTCAGGGGGTGCTAACGGCTACACCTTC

j_call: TRBJ1-1
d_call: -
v_call: TRBV11-2
clone_size: -
cdr3_aa: CASSLVPRNTEAFF
cdr3_nt: TGTGCCAGCAGCTTAGTCCCGCGGAACACTGAAGCTTTCTTT

j_call: TRBJ1-1
d_call: TRBD1
v_call: TRBV5-1
clone_size: many
cdr3_aa: CASSSKSGGSGTEAFF
cdr3_nt: TGCGCCAGCAGCTCGAAATCAGGGGGCTCTGGCACTGAAGCTTTCTTT

j_call: TRBJ1-2
d_call: -
v_call: TRBV9
clone_size: -
cdr3_aa: CASSPWRVNYGYTF
cdr3_nt: TGTGCCAGCAGTCCATGGAGGGTGAACTATGGCTACACCTTC

j_call: TRBJ2-1
d_call: -
v_call: TRBV4-1
clone_size: -
cdr3_aa: CASSQDRGARQFF
cdr3_nt: TGCGCCAGCAGCCAAGATCGAGGGGCCCGGCAGTTCTTC

j_call: TRBJ1-5
d_call: -
v_call: TRBV18
clone_size: -
cdr3_aa: CASSLDRLNQPQHF
cdr3_nt: TGTGCCAGCTCATTGGACAGACTCAATCAGCCCCAGCATTTT

j_call: TRBJ2-1
d_call: -
v_call: TRBV12-3/TRBV12-4
clone_size: -
cdr3_aa: CASSLEVRREQFF
cdr3_nt: TGTGCCAGCAGTTTAGAGGTCCGGAGGGAGCAGTTCTTC

j_call: TRBJ1-5
d_call: TRBD1
v_call: TRBV30
clone_size: -
cdr3_aa: CAWSGQGRRQPQHF
cdr3_nt: TGTGCCTGGAGTGGACAGGGGCGACGGCAGCCCCAGCATTTT

j_call: TRBJ1-4
d_call: -
v_call: TRBV4-1
clone_size: few
cdr3_aa: CASSQTPFATNEKLFF
cdr3_nt: TGCGCCAGCAGCCAGACACCGTTTGCAACTAATGAAAAACTGTTTTTT

j_call: TRBJ2-2
d_call: -
v_call: TRBV7-3
clone_size: few
cdr3_aa: CASSLEALNTGELFF
cdr3_nt: TGTGCCAGCAGCTTAGAAGCCCTGAACACCGGGGAGCTGTTTTTT

j_call: TRBJ1-2
d_call: TRBD1
v_call: TRBV10-3
clone_size: -
cdr3_aa: CAISRQGQANGYTF
cdr3_nt: TGTGCCATCAGCCGACAGGGGCAAGCCAATGGCTACACCTTC

j_call: TRBJ2-2
d_call: -
v_call: TRBV19
clone_size: few
cdr3_aa: CASSGRGSTGELFF
cdr3_nt: TGTGCCAGTAGTGGCAGGGGCAGCACCGGGGAGCTGTTTTTT

j_call: TRBJ1-5
d_call: -
v_call: TRBV7-9
clone_size: few
cdr3_aa: CASSTGVGRSNQPQHF
cdr3_nt: TGTGCCAGCAGCACAGGAGTCGGCAGGAGCAATCAGCCCCAGCATTTT

j_call: TRBJ2-1
d_call: -
v_call: TRBV5-6
clone_size: -
cdr3_aa: CASSLDRDGRNNEQFF
cdr3_nt: TGTGCCAGCAGCCTCGACCGGGACGGCCGAAACAATGAGCAGTTCTTC

j_call: TRBJ1-5
d_call: -
v_call: TRBV4-1
clone_size: many
cdr3_aa: CASSSQMGLAGYSNQPQHF
cdr3_nt: TGCGCCAGCAGCTCCCAGATGGGGCTGGCAGGGTATAGCAATCAGCCCCAGCATTTT